What follows is one TCR beta chain and its context. Its antigen is not known. This entry is derived from a study of synovial regulatory T cells in juvenile arthritis. The method was immunoSEQ multiplex PCR; TCRdb's version includes in-frame clones alone and lacks a portion of them. Its table lists about 10,000 clones. Germline V lookup: CDR1 MNHEY, CDR2 SVGAGI. CDR3 size: 14 residues. DNA was not recorded. Study-level points and caveats: Blood Treg cells that were inflammation-associated showed lower TCR diversity than other blood Treg cells. Across patients, iaTreg TCR repertoires were mostly private, partly shared with synovial Teff and blood CPL.

Patients were aged median approximately 11 years with disease lasting median 7 years. The clonotype comes from a donor aged 2-35 years with juvenile idiopathic arthritis. Sequenced material: Treg cells from blood. Subset defined: remaining (HLA-DR-negative) circulating blood Treg cells. V usage is TRBV6-5 and J usage is TRBJ2-7; TCRdb reports TRBD2, a call that lacks DNA to check it against. This chain's CDR3 is CASSSLSTFYEQYF.